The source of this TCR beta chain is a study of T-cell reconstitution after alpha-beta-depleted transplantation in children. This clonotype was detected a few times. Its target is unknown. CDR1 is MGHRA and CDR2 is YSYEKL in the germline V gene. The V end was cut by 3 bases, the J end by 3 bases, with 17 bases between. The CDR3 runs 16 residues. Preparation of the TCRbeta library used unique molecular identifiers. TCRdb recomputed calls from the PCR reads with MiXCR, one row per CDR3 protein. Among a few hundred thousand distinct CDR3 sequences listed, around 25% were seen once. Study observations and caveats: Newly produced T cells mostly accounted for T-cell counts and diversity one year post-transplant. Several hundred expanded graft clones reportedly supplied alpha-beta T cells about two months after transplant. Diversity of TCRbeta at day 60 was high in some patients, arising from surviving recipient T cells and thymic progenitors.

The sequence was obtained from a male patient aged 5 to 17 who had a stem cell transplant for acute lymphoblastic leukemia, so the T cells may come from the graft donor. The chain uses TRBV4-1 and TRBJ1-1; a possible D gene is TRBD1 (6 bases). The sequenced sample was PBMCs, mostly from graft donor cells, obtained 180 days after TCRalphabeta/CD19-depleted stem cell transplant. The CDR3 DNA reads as TGCGCCAGCAGCCATAGTAACAGGGCCGTCGACACTGAAGCTTTCTTT. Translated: CASSHSNRAVDTEAFF.